Below are 18 T cell receptor beta chains sequenced from a single sample in a study of T-cell memory formation after mild COVID-19. TCRdb reprocessed the 5' RACE reads via MiXCR and lists one record per CDR3 protein. The data contain 400,000 to 500,000 distinct CDR3 sequences, under 20% of them singletons. The specimen sequenced was PBMCs or a T cell subset sorted from them (not recorded which). These receptors originate from a man between 18 and 29 years old who had mild COVID-19 (a few samples of this study predate the infection). Cell type and time point are not known.

The rearrangement links TRBV7-3 to TRBJ1-2, with TRBD1 matching 9 bases. The germline V gene encodes CDR1 SGHTA and CDR2 FQGTGA. The CDR3 is made up of 14 amino acids. J was trimmed by 8 bases and V by 5 bases; bases with no gene match: 9. The CDR3 spells CASSPTDRGRGYTF. The CDR3 nucleotides read TGTGCCAGCAGCCCTACGGACAGGGGTCGGGGCTACACCTTC.

On this clonotype itself: A read error may produce the germline difference seen at one junction end. The genes are TRBV27 and TRBJ2-1, with D unresolved. Germline assignment: CDR1 MNHEY and CDR2 SMNVEV (reference sequence). This CDR3 is 12 amino acids long. Here the CDR3 DNA reads TGTGCCAGCAGTTTACCCGACAAAGAGCAGTTCTTC. This sequence encodes CASSLPDKEQFF.

This clonotype has at least ten counts. The rearrangement joins TRBV12-3 or TRBV12-4 to TRBJ2-3; tentatively, D is TRBD1 (6 bases). V lost 6 bases and J 3 bases, leaving 10 bases between the germline ends. This CDR3 comprises 13 residues. CDR3 DNA: TGTGCCAGCAGACAGGGTTTGACAGATACGCAGTATTTT. Translating gives CASRQGLTDTQYF.

This clonotype appeared a few times. V usage is TRBV5-1 and J usage is TRBJ1-2; no clear D gene. Germline CDR1 SGHRS, CDR2 YFSETQ. This CDR3 is 13 amino acids long. V was shortened by 0 bases and J by 7 bases, with 10 bases between the two germline ends. Written as DNA, the CDR3 is TGCGCCAGCAGCTTGGATCCGGTAGGTGGCTACACCTTC. Translation: CASSLDPVGGYTF.

This clonotype was detected a few times. The V call is TRBV7-3, the J call TRBJ1-2, with TRBD1 identical over 8 bases. With 5 bases clipped from V and 3 bases from J, the junction kept 2 bases outside the gene matches. CDR3 size: 13 residues. Germline loops: CDR1 SGHTA, CDR2 FQGTGA. CDR3 amino acids: CASSQGADYGYTF. The CDR3 coding sequence is TGTGCCAGCAGCCAGGGGGCTGACTATGGCTACACCTTC.

The J gene is TRBJ1-2, the V gene TRBV7-2, with D possibly matching TRBD1 (5 bases). Trimming pared 0 bases from V and 3 bases from J, leaving 11 bases between. The CDR3 totals 15 residues. Germline CDR1 is SGHTA and CDR2 is FQGNSA. The CDR3 here is CASSLAPGVDYGYTF. CDR3 DNA: TGTGCCAGCAGCTTAGCGCCGGGGGTCGACTATGGCTACACCTTC.

The rearrangement links TRBV5-1 to TRBJ2-2; 14 bases line up with TRBD2. The V and J ends lost 7 bases and 0 bases, in that order; junction bases with no gene match: 2. From germline, CDR1 is SGHRS and CDR2 YFSETQ. This CDR3 is 16 amino acids long. The CDR3 here is CASGTSGGTNTGELFF. The CDR3 nucleotides read TGCGCCAGCGGGACTAGCGGGGGAACGAACACCGGGGAGCTGTTTTTT.

The chain recombines TRBV4-3 with TRBJ2-3; a possible D gene is TRBD1 (6 bases). The V gene lost 4 bases and the J gene lost 2 bases, with 13 bases spanning the gap. The CDR3 sequence is 15 residues long. Germline V gene sequence: CDR1 LGHNA, CDR2 YSLEER. DNA of the CDR3: TGCGCCAGCAGCCGATACCGGGACAACACAGATACGCAGTATTTT. The encoded protein is CASSRYRDNTDTQYF.

This clonotype was seen a handful of times. This chain links TRBV6-5 with TRBJ2-3, with TRBD1 as a possible D gene (5 bases). Germline assignment: CDR1 MNHEY and CDR2 SVGAGI. Trimming left V 5 bases short and J 2 bases short, with 11 bases between. The CDR3 sequence is 14 residues long. Here the CDR3 reads CASSERQSTDTQYF. In DNA form, the CDR3 reads TGTGCCAGCAGTGAAAGACAGTCCACAGATACGCAGTATTTT.

In nucleotides, the CDR3 is TGTGCCAGCAAGTTTTTTCCGGGACTAGCGGGCGAGCAGTACGTC. This gives the protein CASKFFPGLAGEQYV. V is TRBV6-4 and J is TRBJ2-7, with TRBD2 identical over 12 bases. J gave up 6 bases and V 7 bases, and 10 bases lay outside the gene matches. CDR3 length equals 15 residues. Germline loops: CDR1 MRHNA, CDR2 SNTAGT.

This clonotype was detected ten times or more. The CDR3 is CASSQVRETGANVLTF. For the CDR3, the DNA is TGCGCCAGCAGCCAAGTGAGGGAAACAGGGGCCAACGTCCTGACTTTC. V gene TRBV4-3 combines with J gene TRBJ2-6; D possibly corresponds to TRBD2 (5 bases). In germline, CDR1 is LGHNA, CDR2 YSLEER. The CDR3 has 16 residues. V was trimmed by 1 base and J by 4 bases, leaving 11 bases between them.

In DNA, the CDR3 is TGCAGCGTTGAAGATTCCAAAGGGGCCTCGGAGACCCAGTACTTC. This sequence encodes CSVEDSKGASETQYF. This chain joins TRBV29-1 and TRBJ2-5, with D maybe TRBD1 (5 bases). V was shortened by 0 bases and J by 5 bases, with 16 bases between the two germline ends. The germline CDR1 and CDR2 sequences are SQVTM and ANQGSEA. CDR3 length equals 15 residues.

V and J are TRBV7-2 and TRBJ2-1; 8 bases fit TRBD2. The CDR3 is 13 amino acids. Trimming cost V 4 bases and J 10 bases; bases outside gene matches: 6. Germline values: CDR1 SGHTA, CDR2 FQGNSA. The chain's CDR3 is CASSSQGLGEQFF. CDR3 coding DNA: TGTGCCAGCAGCTCGCAGGGACTAGGGGAGCAGTTCTTC.

The V and J genes are TRBV7-9 and TRBJ2-5, with 9 nucleotides matching TRBD1. Looked up from germline, CDR1 is SEHNR and CDR2 is FQNEAQ (reference sequence). CDR3 length equals 14 residues. After removal of 3 bases from V and 5 bases from J, the junction contained 4 bases not matched to a gene. CDR3 protein: CASSFTGGRETQYF. DNA of the CDR3: TGTGCCAGCAGCTTTACAGGGGGCCGGGAGACCCAGTACTTC.

The chain uses TRBV5-6 and TRBJ2-7; 16 nucleotides align to TRBD2. In germline, CDR1 is SGHDT, CDR2 YYEEEE. The CDR3 totals 16 residues. Trimming took 3 bases from V and 2 from J; bases not matched to a gene: 2. The CDR3 region is CASSSGTSGGAYEQYF. The CDR3 region has the DNA TGTGCCAGCAGCTCCGGGACTAGCGGGGGGGCCTACGAGCAGTACTTC.

This sequence joins TRBV7-2 and TRBJ1-1, with 9 bases fitting TRBD1. The germline CDR1 and CDR2 sequences are SGHTA and FQGNSA. CDR3 length equals 16 residues. The junction had 12 bases not matched to a gene; V was cut back by 6 bases and J by 4 bases. The CDR3 is CASRAPGQGSITEAFF. For the CDR3, the DNA is TGTGCCAGCAGGGCCCCGGGACAGGGTTCCATCACTGAAGCTTTCTTT.

There are many counts of this clonotype. The chain has TRBV7-2 and TRBJ1-2, with 7 bases aligning to TRBD1. V shed 5 bases and J 4 bases; nucleotides not matched to a gene: 7. Per germline, CDR1 SGHTA and CDR2 FQGNSA. CDR3 length: 14 amino acids. CDR3 bases: TGTGCCAGCAGCCTAACCGGGACAGCCTATGGCTACACCTTC. As protein: CASSLTGTAYGYTF.

The chain joins TRBV7-8 to TRBJ1-1; perhaps TRBD1 as D (5 bases). The CDR3 has 14 amino acids. Trimming removed 2 bases at V and 6 bases at J, with 13 bases between. Germline V gene sequence: CDR1 SGHVS, CDR2 FQNEAQ. CDR3 bases: TGTGCCAGCAGCTTAAATGGGGGTTGGGCTGAAGCTTTCTTT. It yields the protein CASSLNGGWAEAFF.